What follows are 20 T cell receptor beta chains derived from one specimen sequenced in a study of T cell responses to AZD1222 COVID-19 vaccine. Clones were sequenced by immunoSEQ multiplex PCR, and TCRdb holds only the in-frame ones, with some missing. The sample table includes about 140,000 clones. Sequencing was performed on peripheral blood. The receptors shown here come from an adult in good health.

The chain links TRBV5-1 to TRBJ1-1; the D is unclear. CDR1 is SGHRS, CDR2 YFSETQ, per germline. V lost 4 bases, J lost 0 bases, and 7 bases lay in between. The CDR3 consists of 13 residues. The CDR3 sequence is CASSIGMNTEAFF. The CDR3 nucleotides read TGCGCCAGCAGCATTGGGATGAACACTGAAGCTTTCTTT.

The chain has TRBV7-9 and TRBJ2-5; D remains unclear. The germline CDR1 and CDR2 sequences are SEHNR and FQNEAQ (reference sequence). The CDR3 totals 16 residues. V gave up 4 bases and J gave up 2 bases, with 17 bases separating them. CDR3 coding DNA: TGTGCCAGCAGCTCAGCGCCGACCGCGGCTCAAGAGACCCAGTACTTC. Amino acid sequence: CASSSAPTAAQETQYF.

The V call is TRBV19, the J call TRBJ2-7; the D gene is possibly TRBD1 (6 bases). V dropped 3 bases and J dropped 1 base, with 10 bases sitting between them. CDR3 length: 14 amino acids. Germline CDR1 LNHDA, CDR2 SQIVND (reference sequence). Here the CDR3 DNA reads TGTGCCAGTAGTATGGTGACAGGTTCCTACGAGCAGTACTTC. Translating gives CASSMVTGSYEQYF.

This sequence joins TRBV29-1 and TRBJ1-1, with D possibly TRBD1 on 6 matching bases. The V gene's germline CDR1 is SQVTM and CDR2 ANQGSEA. The CDR3 has 13 amino acids. V was cut by 8 bases and J by 2 bases, with 15 bases left in between. CDR3 DNA sequence: TGCAGCATATGCAGGGGAGGAAACACTGAAGCTTTCTTT. It translates to CSICRGGNTEAFF.

V and J are TRBV5-1 and TRBJ2-4; D may correspond to TRBD1 or TRBD2 (5 bases each). The germline CDR1 and CDR2 sequences are SGHRS and YFSETQ. V lost 0 bases, J lost 3 bases, and 10 bases lay in between. The CDR3 is made up of 15 amino acids. CDR3 sequence: CASSLGWDVKNIQYF. The CDR3 coding sequence is TGCGCCAGCAGCTTGGGATGGGACGTCAAAAACATTCAGTACTTC.

This chain links TRBV19 with TRBJ1-2, with D perhaps matching TRBD1 (5 bases). The germline V gene encodes CDR1 LNHDA and CDR2 SQIVND (reference sequence). The CDR3 is 13 amino acids. The V end lost 4 bases, the J end lost 3 bases, and 9 bases lay between the germline ends. Here the CDR3 reads CASSNARDYGYTF. The CDR3 DNA is TGTGCCAGTAGTAACGCCAGGGACTATGGCTACACCTTC.

J is TRBJ1-2 and V is TRBV12-3 or TRBV12-4; 9 positions match TRBD1. The CDR3 is 13 amino acids. With 5 bases clipped from V and 7 bases from J, the junction kept 5 bases outside the gene matches. The CDR3 region has the DNA TGTGCCAGCAGTCCACAGGGGGCGGTTGGCTACACCTTC. It yields the protein CASSPQGAVGYTF.

The rearrangement links TRBV5-1 to TRBJ1-1; the D is unclear. With 1 base removed from V and 1 base from J, the gap between germline ends came to 5 bases. CDR1 is SGHRS and CDR2 is YFSETQ in the germline V gene. The CDR3 is 13 residues long. The CDR3 reads CASSLNPNTEAFF. The CDR3 DNA sequence: TGCGCCAGCAGCTTGAACCCGAACACTGAAGCTTTCTTT.

V usage is TRBV11-3 and J usage is TRBJ1-6; possible D gene TRBD1, 5 bases. CDR1 is SGHNT and CDR2 is YENEEA in the germline V gene. This CDR3 comprises 15 residues. Trimming left V 1 base short and J 7 bases short, with 11 bases between. The CDR3 loop is CASSLGRVENSPLHF. CDR3 nucleotides: TGTGCCAGCAGCTTAGGCAGGGTTGAGAATTCACCCCTCCACTTT.

V gene TRBV7-2 combines with J gene TRBJ1-1; tentative D call: TRBD1 (5 bases). The CDR3 length is 15 residues. Germline V gives CDR1 SGHTA, CDR2 FQGNSA. The ends were cut back, 5 bases at V and 1 base at J, with 14 bases in the middle. The CDR3 nucleotides are TGTGCCAGCAGCCACGACAGTTTTGGGAACACTGAAGCTTTCTTT. The encoded protein is CASSHDSFGNTEAFF.

CDR3 bases: TGCGCCAGCGGTCCAGGGAACTTCTACAATGAGCAGTTCTTC. Translating gives CASGPGNFYNEQFF. The chain combines TRBV5-1 with TRBJ2-1; weak D call: TRBD1 (5 bases). V was pared by 7 bases and J by 3 bases, with 14 bases between. The CDR3 length is 14 residues. Germline V gene sequence: CDR1 SGHRS, CDR2 YFSETQ.

The J gene is TRBJ2-7, the V gene TRBV11-2; 7 nucleotides align to TRBD2. CDR1 and CDR2 (germline): SGHAT, FQNNGV. This CDR3 is 16 amino acids long. J lost 3 bases, V lost 5 bases, and 13 bases had no gene match. The CDR3 reads CASSRLGTTRHYEQYF. The CDR3 region has the DNA TGTGCCAGCAGCCGCTTAGGGACTACAAGGCACTACGAGCAGTACTTC.

The rearrangement joins TRBV12-3 or TRBV12-4 to TRBJ1-5; D perhaps matches TRBD1 (5 bases). The V gene lost 3 bases and the J gene lost 11 bases, with 14 bases spanning the gap. The length of the CDR3 is 13 residues. CDR3 nucleotide sequence: TGTGCCAGCAGTTTTGGAGGAGGGACTACCCAGCATTTT. Translated, it gives CASSFGGGTTQHF.

This chain links TRBV6-2 or TRBV6-3 with TRBJ2-5; possibly TRBD2 for D (5 bases). The CDR3 has 15 amino acids. With 0 bases removed from V and 5 bases from J, the gap between germline ends came to 13 bases. Looked up from germline, CDR1 is MNHEY and CDR2 is SVGEGT. This CDR3 is CASSYSYNRRETQYF. The CDR3, as DNA: TGTGCCAGCAGTTACTCCTATAACCGGAGGGAGACCCAGTACTTC.

The V call is TRBV5-1, the J call TRBJ1-4; unclear D gene. CDR3 length: 14 residues. Germline V gene lookup returns CDR1 SGHRS and CDR2 YFSETQ. The V end was cut by 1 base, the J end by 6 bases, with 10 bases between. CDR3 residues: CASSLRGWDEKLFF. CDR3 bases: TGCGCCAGCAGCTTGAGAGGGTGGGATGAAAAACTGTTTTTT.

The rearrangement joins TRBV5-5 to TRBJ1-2; TRBD1 might be the D (6 bases). The CDR3 contains 14 residues. Per the germline V gene, CDR1 is SGHKS and CDR2 is YYEKEE (reference sequence). V was cut by 0 bases and J by 3 bases, with 9 bases left in between. The CDR3 loop is CASSLDAGDYGYTF. The DNA for the CDR3 is TGTGCCAGCAGCTTGGACGCAGGGGACTATGGCTACACCTTC. The whole variable domain, filled in from reference TRBV5-5 and TRBJ1-2, reads DAGVTQSPTHLIKTRGQQVTLRCSPISGHKSVSWYQQVLGQGPQFIFQYYEKEERGRGNFPDRFSARQFPNYSSELNVNALLLGDSALYLCASSLDAGDYGYTFGSGTRLTVV.

The chain combines TRBV19 with TRBJ1-4, with TRBD1 matching over 7 bases. Per the germline V gene, CDR1 is LNHDA and CDR2 is SQIVND (reference sequence). The J segment lost 0 bases and the V segment lost 11 bases, leaving 9 bases of the junction unmatched. The CDR3 has 15 amino acids. This CDR3 is CAPYPGGATNEKLFF. The CDR3 nucleotides read TGTGCCCCCTATCCAGGGGGAGCAACTAATGAAAAACTGTTTTTT.

The J gene is TRBJ2-7, the V gene TRBV19; no firm D call. Per the germline V gene, CDR1 is LNHDA and CDR2 is SQIVND (reference sequence). The germline V and J ends were trimmed by 2 bases and 3 bases, with 8 bases remaining between them. The CDR3 consists of 13 residues. DNA of the CDR3: TGTGCCAGTAGTATATGGTTTGGCTACGAGCAGTACTTC. Translating gives CASSIWFGYEQYF.

V and J are TRBV3-1 (or the pseudogene TRBV3-2) and TRBJ1-5; the D gene is possibly TRBD1 (5 bases). Germline loops: CDR1 LGHDT, CDR2 YNNKEL (reference sequence). Trimming removed 4 bases at V and 9 bases at J, with 25 bases between. The CDR3 covers 17 residues. The CDR3 reads CASSPNAQEGDRRPQHF. The CDR3 coding sequence is TGTGCCAGCAGCCCCAACGCCCAGGAAGGGGACCGGAGGCCCCAGCATTTT.

The V call is TRBV6-5, the J call TRBJ2-5, with D perhaps assigned TRBD1 or TRBD2 (5 bases each). Germline values: CDR1 MNHEY, CDR2 SVGAGI. This CDR3 is 15 amino acids long. V was shortened by 7 bases and J by 0 bases, with 15 bases between the two germline ends. CDR3 amino acids: CASMGGGPHQETQYF. The CDR3 bases are TGTGCCAGCATGGGTGGGGGACCCCACCAAGAGACCCAGTACTTC.